This T cell receptor beta chain was recorded in a study of CD8+ T cells in alopecia areata. This clone occurred once. Treatment specified: oral pan-JAK inhibitor, 5-10 mg twice daily. V lost 2 bases, J lost 0 bases, and 4 bases lay in between. The CDR3 has 13 residues. CDR1 and CDR2 from the germline V gene are SEHNR and FQNEAQ (reference sequence). RNA was isolated and reverse transcribed to cDNA, the sequencing template. Using immunoSEQ multiplex PCR, the repertoire was profiled, and TCRdb retains in-frame clones only, with some absent. This sample carries 110,000 or so clones, roughly 50% of them seen once, and the ten largest clones take about 3.3%.

The J gene is TRBJ1-1, the V gene TRBV7-9; D is unclear. The sequence was collected from a human donor with alopecia areata. The sample was CD4+ T cells sorted from blood, taken at week 24, from a patient treated with tofacitinib. CDR3 loop: CASSLSVNTEAFF. The CDR3, as DNA: TGTGCCAGCAGCTTATCAGTGAACACTGAAGCTTTCTTT.